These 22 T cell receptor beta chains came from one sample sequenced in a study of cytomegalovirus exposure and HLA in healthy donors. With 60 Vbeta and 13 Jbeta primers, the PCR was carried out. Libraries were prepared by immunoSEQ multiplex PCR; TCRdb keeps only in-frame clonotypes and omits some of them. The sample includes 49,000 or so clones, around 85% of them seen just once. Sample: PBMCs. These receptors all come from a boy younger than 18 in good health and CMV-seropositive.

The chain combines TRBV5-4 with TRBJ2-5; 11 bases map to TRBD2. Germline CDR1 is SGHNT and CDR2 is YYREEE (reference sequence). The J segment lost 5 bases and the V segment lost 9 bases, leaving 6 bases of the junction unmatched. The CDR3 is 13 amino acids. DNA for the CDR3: TGTGCCACCTTAGCGGGGGGGCGGGAGACCCAGTACTTC. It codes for CATLAGGRETQYF.

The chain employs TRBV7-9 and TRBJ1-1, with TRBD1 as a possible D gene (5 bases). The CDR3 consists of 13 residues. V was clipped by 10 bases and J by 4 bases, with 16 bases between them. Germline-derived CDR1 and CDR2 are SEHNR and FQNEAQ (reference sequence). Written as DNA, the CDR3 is TGTGCCACTTCACCGGCGGGGGGCACTGAAGCTTTCTTT. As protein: CATSPAGGTEAFF.

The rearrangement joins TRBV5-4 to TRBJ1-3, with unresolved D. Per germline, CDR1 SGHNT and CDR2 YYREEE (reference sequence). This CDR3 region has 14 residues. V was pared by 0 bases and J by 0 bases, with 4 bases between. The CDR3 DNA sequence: TGTGCCAGCAGCTTGGCTTACTCTGGAAACACCATATATTTT. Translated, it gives CASSLAYSGNTIYF.

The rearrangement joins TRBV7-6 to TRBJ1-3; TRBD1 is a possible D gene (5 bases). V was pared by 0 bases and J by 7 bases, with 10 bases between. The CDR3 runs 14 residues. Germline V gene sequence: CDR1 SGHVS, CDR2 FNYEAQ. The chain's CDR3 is CASSLALGGNTIYF. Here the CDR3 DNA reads TGTGCCAGCAGCTTAGCGCTCGGGGGGAACACCATATATTTT.

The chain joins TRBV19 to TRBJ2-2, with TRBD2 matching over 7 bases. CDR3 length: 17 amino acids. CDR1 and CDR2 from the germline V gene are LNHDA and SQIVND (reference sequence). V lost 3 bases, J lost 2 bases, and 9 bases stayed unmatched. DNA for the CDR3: TGTGCCAGTAGTATGGGGGGGGTTGCCTACAACACCGGGGAGCTGTTTTTT. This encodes CASSMGGVAYNTGELFF.

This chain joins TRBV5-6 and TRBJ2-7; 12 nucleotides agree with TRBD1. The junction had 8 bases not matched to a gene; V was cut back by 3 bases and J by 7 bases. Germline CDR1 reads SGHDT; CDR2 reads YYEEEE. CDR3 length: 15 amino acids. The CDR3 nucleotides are TGTGCCAGCAGCTCGCCGGGACAGGGGGCGTGGGAGCAGTACTTC. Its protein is CASSSPGQGAWEQYF.

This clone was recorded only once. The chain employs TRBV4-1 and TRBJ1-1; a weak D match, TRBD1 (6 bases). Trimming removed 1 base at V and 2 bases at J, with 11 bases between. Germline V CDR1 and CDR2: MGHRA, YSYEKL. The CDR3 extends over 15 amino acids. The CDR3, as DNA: TGCGCCAGCAGCCAAGCGGGGGGCTTAAACACTGAAGCTTTCTTT. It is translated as CASSQAGGLNTEAFF.

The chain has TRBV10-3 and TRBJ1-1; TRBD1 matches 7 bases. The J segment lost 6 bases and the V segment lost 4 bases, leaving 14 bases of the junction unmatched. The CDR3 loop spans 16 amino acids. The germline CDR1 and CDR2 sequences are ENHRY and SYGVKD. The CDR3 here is CAISGGTGVGRAEAFF. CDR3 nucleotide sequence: TGTGCCATCAGTGGGGGTACAGGGGTGGGCCGGGCTGAAGCTTTCTTT.

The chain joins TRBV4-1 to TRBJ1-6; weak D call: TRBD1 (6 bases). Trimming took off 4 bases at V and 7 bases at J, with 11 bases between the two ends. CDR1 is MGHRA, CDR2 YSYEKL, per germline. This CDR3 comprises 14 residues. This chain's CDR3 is CASSLIGTNSPLHF. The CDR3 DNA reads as TGCGCCAGCAGCCTTATAGGGACAAATTCACCCCTCCACTTT.

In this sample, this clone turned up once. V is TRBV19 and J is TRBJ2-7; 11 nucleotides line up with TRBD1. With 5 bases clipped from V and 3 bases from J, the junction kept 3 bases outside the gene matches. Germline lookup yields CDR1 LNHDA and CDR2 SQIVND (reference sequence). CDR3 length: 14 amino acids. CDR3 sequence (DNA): TGTGCCAGTAGTCTCGGGACAGGGGGCTACGAGCAGTACTTC. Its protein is CASSLGTGGYEQYF. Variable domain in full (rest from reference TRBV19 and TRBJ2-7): DGGITQSPKYLFRKEGQNVTLSCEQNLNHDAMYWYRQDPGQGLRLIYYSQIVNDFQKGDIAEGYSVSREKKESFPLTVTSAQKNPTAFYLCASSLGTGGYEQYFGPGTRLTVT.

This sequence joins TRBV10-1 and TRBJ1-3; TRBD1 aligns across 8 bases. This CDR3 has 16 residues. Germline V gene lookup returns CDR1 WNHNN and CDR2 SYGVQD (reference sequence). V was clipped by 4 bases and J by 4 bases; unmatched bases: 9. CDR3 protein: CASSAQGQGRGNTIYF. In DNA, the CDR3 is TGCGCCAGCAGTGCCCAAGGACAGGGTAGGGGAAACACCATATATTTT.

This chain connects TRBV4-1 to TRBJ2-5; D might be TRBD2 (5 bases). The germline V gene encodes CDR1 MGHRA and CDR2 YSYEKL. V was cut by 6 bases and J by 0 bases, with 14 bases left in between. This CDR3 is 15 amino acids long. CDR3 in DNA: TGCGCCAGCAGGGAATCAGCGGTGCACCAAGAGACCCAGTACTTC. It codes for CASRESAVHQETQYF.

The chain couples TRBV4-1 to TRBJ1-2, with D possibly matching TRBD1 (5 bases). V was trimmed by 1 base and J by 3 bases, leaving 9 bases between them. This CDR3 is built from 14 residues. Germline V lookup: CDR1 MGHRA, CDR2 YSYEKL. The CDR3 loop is CASSQGRGHYGYTF. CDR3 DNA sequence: TGCGCCAGCAGCCAAGGGAGGGGACACTATGGCTACACCTTC.

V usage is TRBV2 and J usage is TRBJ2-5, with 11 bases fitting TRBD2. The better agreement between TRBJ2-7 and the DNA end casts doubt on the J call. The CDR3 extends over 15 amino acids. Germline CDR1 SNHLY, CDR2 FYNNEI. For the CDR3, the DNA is TGTGCCAGCAGTGAAACGCTAGCGGGGGGTTACGAGCAGTACTTC. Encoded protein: CASSETLAGGYEQYF.

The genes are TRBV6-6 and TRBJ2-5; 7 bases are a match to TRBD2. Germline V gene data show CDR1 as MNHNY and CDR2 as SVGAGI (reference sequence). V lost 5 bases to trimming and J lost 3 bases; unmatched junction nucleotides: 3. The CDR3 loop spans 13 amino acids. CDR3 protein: CASSRTREETQYF. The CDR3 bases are TGTGCCAGCAGTAGGACTAGAGAAGAGACCCAGTACTTC.

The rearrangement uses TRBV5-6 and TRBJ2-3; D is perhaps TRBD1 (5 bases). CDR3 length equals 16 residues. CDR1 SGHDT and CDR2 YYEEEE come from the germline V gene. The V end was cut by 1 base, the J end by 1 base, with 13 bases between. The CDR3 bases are TGTGCCAGCAGCTTGAGGCCAGGGATCGGCACAGATACGCAGTATTTT. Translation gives CASSLRPGIGTDTQYF.

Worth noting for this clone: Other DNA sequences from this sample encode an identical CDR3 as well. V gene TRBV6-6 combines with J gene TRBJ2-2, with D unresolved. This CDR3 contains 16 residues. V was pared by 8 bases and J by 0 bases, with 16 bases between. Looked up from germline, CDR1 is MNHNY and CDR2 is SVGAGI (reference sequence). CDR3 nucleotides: TGTGCCAGCGTCCCCGGTTACCTGCCGAACACCGGGGAGCTGTTTTTT. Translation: CASVPGYLPNTGELFF.

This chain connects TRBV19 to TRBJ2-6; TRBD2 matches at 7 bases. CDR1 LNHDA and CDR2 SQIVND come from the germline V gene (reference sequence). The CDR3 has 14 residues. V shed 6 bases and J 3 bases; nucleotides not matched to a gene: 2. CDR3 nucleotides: TGTGCCAGTAGCGGCGGGGGTGGGGCCAACGTCCTGACTTTC. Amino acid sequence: CASSGGGGANVLTF. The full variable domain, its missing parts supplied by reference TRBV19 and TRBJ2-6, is DGGITQSPKYLFRKEGQNVTLSCEQNLNHDAMYWYRQDPGQGLRLIYYSQIVNDFQKGDIAEGYSVSREKKESFPLTVTSAQKNPTAFYLCASSGGGGANVLTFGAGSRLTVL.

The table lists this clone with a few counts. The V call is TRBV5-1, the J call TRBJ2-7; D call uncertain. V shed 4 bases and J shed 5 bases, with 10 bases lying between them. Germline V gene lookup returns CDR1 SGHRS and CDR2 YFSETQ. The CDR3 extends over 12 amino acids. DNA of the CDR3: TGCGCCAGCAGCCACACTGACAACGAGCAGTACTTC. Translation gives CASSHTDNEQYF.

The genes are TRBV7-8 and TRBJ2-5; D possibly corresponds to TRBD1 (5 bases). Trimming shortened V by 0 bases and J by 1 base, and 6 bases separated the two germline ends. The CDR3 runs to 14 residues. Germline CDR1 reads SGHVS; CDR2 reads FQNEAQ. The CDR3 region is CASSLAQGQETQYF. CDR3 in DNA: TGTGCCAGCAGCTTAGCGCAGGGCCAAGAGACCCAGTACTTC.

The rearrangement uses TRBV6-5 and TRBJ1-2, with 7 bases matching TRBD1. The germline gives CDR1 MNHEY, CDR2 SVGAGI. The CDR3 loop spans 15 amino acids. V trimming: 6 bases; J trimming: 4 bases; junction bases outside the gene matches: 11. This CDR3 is CASSSGTVSSYGYTF. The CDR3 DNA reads TGTGCCAGCAGCTCAGGGACAGTAAGTTCCTATGGCTACACCTTC.

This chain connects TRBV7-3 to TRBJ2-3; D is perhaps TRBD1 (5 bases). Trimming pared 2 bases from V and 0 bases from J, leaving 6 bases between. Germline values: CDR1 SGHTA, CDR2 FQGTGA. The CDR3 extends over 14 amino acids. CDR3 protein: CASSLYRSTDTQYF. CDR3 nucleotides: TGTGCCAGCAGCTTATACAGGAGCACAGATACGCAGTATTTT.